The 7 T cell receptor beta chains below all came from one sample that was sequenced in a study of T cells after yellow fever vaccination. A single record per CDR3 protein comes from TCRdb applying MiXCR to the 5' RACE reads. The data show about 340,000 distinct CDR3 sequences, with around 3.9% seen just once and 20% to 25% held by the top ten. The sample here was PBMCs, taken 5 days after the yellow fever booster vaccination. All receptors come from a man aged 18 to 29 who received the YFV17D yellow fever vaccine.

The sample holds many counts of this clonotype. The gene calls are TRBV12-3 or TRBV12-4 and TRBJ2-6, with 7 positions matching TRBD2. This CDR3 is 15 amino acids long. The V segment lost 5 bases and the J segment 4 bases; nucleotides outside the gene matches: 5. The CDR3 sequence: CASSPGGSGANVLTF. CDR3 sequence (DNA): TGTGCCAGCAGTCCCGGGGGGAGCGGGGCCAACGTCCTGACTTTC.

The CDR3 sequence: CAIRGSYPEQYV. Written as DNA, the CDR3 is TGTGCCATCAGGGGGTCTTACCCCGAGCAGTACGTC. The chain carries TRBV10-3 and TRBJ2-7; unclear D gene. This CDR3 comprises 12 residues. V lost 6 bases to trimming and J lost 6 bases, with 12 bases between them. Germline V lookup: CDR1 ENHRY, CDR2 SYGVKD.

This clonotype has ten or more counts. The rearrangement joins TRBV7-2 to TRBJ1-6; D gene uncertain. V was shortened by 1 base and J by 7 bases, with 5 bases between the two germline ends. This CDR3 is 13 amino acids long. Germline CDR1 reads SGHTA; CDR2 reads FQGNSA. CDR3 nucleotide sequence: TGTGCCAGCAGCTTAGGCAACAATTCACCCCTCCACTTT. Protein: CASSLGNNSPLHF.

In DNA, the CDR3 is TGTGCCAGCAGCCCCCAGTCCGGGGAGCTGTTTTTT. This gives the protein CASSPQSGELFF. The V gene is TRBV11-2, the J gene TRBJ2-2, with unresolved D. CDR1 SGHAT and CDR2 FQNNGV come from the germline V gene. This CDR3 region has 12 residues. Trimming shortened V by 5 bases and J by 6 bases, and 7 bases separated the two germline ends.

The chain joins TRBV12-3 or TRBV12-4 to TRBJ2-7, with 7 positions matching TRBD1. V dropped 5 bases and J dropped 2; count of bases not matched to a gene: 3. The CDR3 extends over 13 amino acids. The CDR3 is CASSHGQAYEQYF. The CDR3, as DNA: TGTGCCAGCAGTCACGGACAGGCCTACGAGCAGTACTTC.

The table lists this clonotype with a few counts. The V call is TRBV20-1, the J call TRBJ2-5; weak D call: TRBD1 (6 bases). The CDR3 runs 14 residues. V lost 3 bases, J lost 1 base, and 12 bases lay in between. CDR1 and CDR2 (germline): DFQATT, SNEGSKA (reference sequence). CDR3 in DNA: TGCAGTGCTAGTGGGGACACATCCCAAGAGACCCAGTACTTC. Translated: CSASGDTSQETQYF.

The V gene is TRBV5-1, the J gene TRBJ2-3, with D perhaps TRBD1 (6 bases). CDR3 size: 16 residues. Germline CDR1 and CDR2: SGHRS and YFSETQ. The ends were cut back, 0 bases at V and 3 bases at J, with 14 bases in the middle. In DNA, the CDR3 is TGCGCCAGCAGCTTGGAGGGCAGGGGTCTAACAGATACGCAGTATTTT. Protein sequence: CASSLEGRGLTDTQYF. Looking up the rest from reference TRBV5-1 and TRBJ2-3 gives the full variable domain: KAGVTQTPRYLIKTRGQQVTLSCSPISGHRSVSWYQQTPGQGLQFLFEYFSETQRNKGNFPGRFSGRQFSNSRSEMNVSTLELGDSALYLCASSLEGRGLTDTQYFGPGTRLTVL.